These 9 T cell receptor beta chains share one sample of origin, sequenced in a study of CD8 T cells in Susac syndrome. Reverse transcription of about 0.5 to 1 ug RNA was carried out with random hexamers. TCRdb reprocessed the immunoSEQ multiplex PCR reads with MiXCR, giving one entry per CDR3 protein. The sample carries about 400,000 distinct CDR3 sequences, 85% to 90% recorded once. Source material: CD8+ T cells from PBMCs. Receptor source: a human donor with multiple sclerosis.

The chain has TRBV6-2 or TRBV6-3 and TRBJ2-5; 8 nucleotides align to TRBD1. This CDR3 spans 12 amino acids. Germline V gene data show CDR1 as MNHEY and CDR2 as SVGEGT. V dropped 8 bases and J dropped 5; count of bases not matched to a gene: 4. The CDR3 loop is CASGDRGETQYF. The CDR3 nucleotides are TGTGCCAGCGGAGACAGGGGCGAGACCCAGTACTTC.

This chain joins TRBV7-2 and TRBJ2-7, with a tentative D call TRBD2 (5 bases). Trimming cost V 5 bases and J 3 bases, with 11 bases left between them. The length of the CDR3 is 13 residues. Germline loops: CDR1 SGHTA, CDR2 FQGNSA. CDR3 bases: TGTGCCAGCAGCATGGACGGGGACTACGAGCAGTACTTC. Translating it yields CASSMDGDYEQYF.

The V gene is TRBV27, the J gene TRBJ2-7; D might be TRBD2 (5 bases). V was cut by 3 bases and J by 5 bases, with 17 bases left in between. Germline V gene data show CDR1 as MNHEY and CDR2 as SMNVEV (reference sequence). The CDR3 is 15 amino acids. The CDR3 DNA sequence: TGTGCCAGCAGTTTTTTGCCGGGGAGTTACCACGAGCAGTACTTC. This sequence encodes CASSFLPGSYHEQYF.

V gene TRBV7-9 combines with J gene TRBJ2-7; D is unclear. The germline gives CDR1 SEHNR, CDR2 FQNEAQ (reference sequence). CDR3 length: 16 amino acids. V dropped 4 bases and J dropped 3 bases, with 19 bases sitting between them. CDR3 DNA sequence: TGTGCCAGCAGCTCCTCCGTGGGGTACCAAGTCTACGAGCAGTACTTC. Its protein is CASSSSVGYQVYEQYF.

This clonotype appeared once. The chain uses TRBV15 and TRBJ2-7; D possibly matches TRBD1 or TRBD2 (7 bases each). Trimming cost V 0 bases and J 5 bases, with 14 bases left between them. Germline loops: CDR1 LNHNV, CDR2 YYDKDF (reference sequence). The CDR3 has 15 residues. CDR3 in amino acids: CATSRDQGGTDEQYF. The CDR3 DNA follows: TGTGCCACCAGCAGAGATCAGGGGGGGACCGACGAGCAGTACTTC.

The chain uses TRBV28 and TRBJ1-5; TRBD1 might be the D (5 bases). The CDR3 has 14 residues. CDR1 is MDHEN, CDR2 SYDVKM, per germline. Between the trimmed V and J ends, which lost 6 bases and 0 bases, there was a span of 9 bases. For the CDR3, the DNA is TGTGCCAGCAGAACAGGTTATAGCAATCAGCCCCAGCATTTT. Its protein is CASRTGYSNQPQHF.

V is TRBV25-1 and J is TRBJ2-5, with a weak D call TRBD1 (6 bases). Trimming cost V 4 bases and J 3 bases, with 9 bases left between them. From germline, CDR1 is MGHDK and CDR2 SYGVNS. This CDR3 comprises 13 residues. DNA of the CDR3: TGTGCCAGCAGTGGACGGACAGAAGAGACCCAGTACTTC. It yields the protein CASSGRTEETQYF.

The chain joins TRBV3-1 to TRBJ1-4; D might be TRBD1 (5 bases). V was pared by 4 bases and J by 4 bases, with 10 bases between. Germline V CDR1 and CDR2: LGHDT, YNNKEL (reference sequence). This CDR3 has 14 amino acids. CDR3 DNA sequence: TGTGCCAGCAGCCCCGGGACGGATAATGAAAAACTGTTTTTT. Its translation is CASSPGTDNEKLFF. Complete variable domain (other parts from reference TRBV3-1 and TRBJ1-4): DTAVSQTPKYLVTQMGNDKSIKCEQNLGHDTMYWYKQDSKKFLKIMFSYNNKELIINETVPNRFSPKSPDKAHLNLHINSLELGDSAVYFCASSPGTDNEKLFFGSGTQLSVL.

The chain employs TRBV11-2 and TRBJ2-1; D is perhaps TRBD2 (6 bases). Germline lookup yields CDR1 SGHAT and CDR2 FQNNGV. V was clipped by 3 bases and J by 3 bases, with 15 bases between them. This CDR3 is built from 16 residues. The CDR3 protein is CASSFTSSLFYNEQFF. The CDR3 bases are TGTGCCAGCAGCTTTACTAGCTCCCTCTTCTACAATGAGCAGTTCTTC.